One sample yielded the 29 T cell receptor beta chains listed below, sequenced in a study of CD8 T cells in Susac syndrome. With random hexamers, 0.5 to 1 ug RNA was reverse transcribed. TCRdb redid the calling of the immunoSEQ multiplex PCR reads with MiXCR, one entry per CDR3 protein. This sample has approximately 150,000 distinct CDR3 sequences; approximately 93% occur once, and the top ten carry 0.075% to 0.095%. Sequencing input: CD4+ T cells from PBMCs. All receptors come from a human donor with multiple sclerosis.

The rearrangement uses TRBV6-4 and TRBJ2-1, with 7 bases identical to TRBD2. V lost 3 bases, J lost 7 bases, and 9 bases stayed unmatched. CDR3 length: 15 amino acids. The germline V gene encodes CDR1 MRHNA and CDR2 SNTAGT. This CDR3 is CASSEGLGGLNEQFF. The CDR3 coding sequence is TGTGCCAGCAGTGAGGGCCTGGGAGGGTTAAATGAGCAGTTCTTC.

The CDR3 sequence: CASSWGGPEAFF. CDR3 bases: TGTGCCAGCAGTTGGGGGGGCCCGGAAGCTTTCTTT. The chain is built from TRBV12-3 or TRBV12-4 and TRBJ1-1; D is possibly TRBD1 (6 bases). V shed 4 bases and J shed 8 bases, with 11 bases lying between them. CDR3 length: 12 amino acids.

V gene TRBV29-1 combines with J gene TRBJ1-5; D not certain. CDR1 is SQVTM, CDR2 ANQGSEA, per germline. The V end lost 4 bases, the J end lost 2 bases, and 6 bases lay between the germline ends. The CDR3 contains 12 residues. The CDR3 DNA sequence: TGCAGCGTTGTAAGCGGCAATCAGCCCCAGCATTTT. The encoded protein is CSVVSGNQPQHF.

The rearrangement links TRBV5-1 to TRBJ2-2; weak D call: TRBD1 (6 bases). The ends were cut back, 4 bases at V and 0 bases at J, with 10 bases in the middle. The CDR3 runs to 15 residues. CDR1 and CDR2 from the germline V gene are SGHRS and YFSETQ. The CDR3 bases are TGCGCCAGCAGCGGACAGAGCGCGAACACCGGGGAGCTGTTTTTT. This translates into CASSGQSANTGELFF.

The V call is TRBV9, the J call TRBJ2-5; D remains unclear. This CDR3 spans 13 amino acids. Germline CDR1 is SGDLS and CDR2 is YYNGEE. V shed 0 bases and J shed 4 bases, with 7 bases lying between them. The CDR3 protein is CASSVGHRETQYF. CDR3 nucleotide sequence: TGTGCCAGCAGCGTAGGGCATCGAGAGACCCAGTACTTC.

This clonotype was observed a handful of times. The genes are TRBV12-3 or TRBV12-4 and TRBJ1-2; TRBD1 aligns across 8 bases. V gave up 5 bases and J gave up 4 bases; unmatched junction bases: 0. The CDR3 is made up of 12 amino acids. The CDR3 loop is CASSGTGYGYTF. In DNA, the CDR3 is TGTGCCAGCAGTGGGACAGGCTATGGCTACACCTTC.

This sequence joins TRBV5-1 and TRBJ2-3, with TRBD2 matching 14 bases. Per the germline V gene, CDR1 is SGHRS and CDR2 is YFSETQ. The CDR3 is made up of 17 amino acids. J lost 1 base, V lost 3 bases, and 4 bases had no gene match. The CDR3 loop is CASSSRLAGGGTDTQYF. CDR3 nucleotide sequence: TGCGCCAGCAGCTCACGACTAGCGGGAGGGGGCACAGATACGCAGTATTTT.

In this sample, this clonotype turned up a few times. The rearrangement uses TRBV12-3 or TRBV12-4 and TRBJ2-3, with 7 bases lining up with TRBD2. This CDR3 has 16 amino acids. The junction had 8 bases not matched to a gene; V was cut back by 5 bases and J by 0 bases. For the CDR3, the DNA is TGTGCCAGCAGTCCCCTCGGGGGAGGGAGCACAGATACGCAGTATTTT. Its protein product is CASSPLGGGSTDTQYF.

The V and J genes are TRBV11-2 and TRBJ2-7; no definite D call. Trimming left V 0 bases short and J 6 bases short, with 15 bases between. Germline CDR1 reads SGHAT; CDR2 reads FQNNGV. This CDR3 comprises 15 residues. CDR3 DNA: TGTGCCAGCAGCTTAGATAACGCAGGTACCATCGAGCAGTACTTC. Its translation: CASSLDNAGTIEQYF.

V gene TRBV20-1 combines with J gene TRBJ1-1; a possible D gene is TRBD1 (5 bases). Germline V gene sequence: CDR1 DFQATT, CDR2 SNEGSKA (reference sequence). The CDR3 consists of 16 residues. The V gene lost 4 bases and the J gene lost 3 bases, with 21 bases spanning the gap. Written as DNA, the CDR3 is TGCAGTGCTAAGAGGGGCGGGGTGCAGTCCGACACTGAAGCTTTCTTT. Protein product: CSAKRGGVQSDTEAFF.

This chain links TRBV12-3 or TRBV12-4 with TRBJ1-3; the match to TRBD1 covers 7 bases. Germline trimming cut 2 bases from V and 4 bases from J; bases unmatched to any gene: 5. The CDR3 covers 15 residues. CDR3 region: CASSLLGTVGNTIYF. The CDR3 region has the DNA TGTGCCAGCAGTTTACTAGGGACAGTAGGAAACACCATATATTTT.

The chain carries TRBV5-1 and TRBJ2-7, with D possibly TRBD2 on 6 matching bases. Looked up from germline, CDR1 is SGHRS and CDR2 is YFSETQ. V gave up 0 bases and J gave up 2 bases, with 12 bases separating them. The CDR3 totals 15 residues. DNA for the CDR3: TGCGCCAGCAGCTTGGTTGGTAGCGGAGCCTACGAGCAGTACTTC. The encoded protein is CASSLVGSGAYEQYF.

The rearrangement links TRBV11-2 to TRBJ1-1, with D tentatively TRBD1 (5 bases). The CDR3 contains 14 residues. CDR1 and CDR2 from the germline V gene are SGHAT and FQNNGV. The germline V and J ends were trimmed by 5 bases and 5 bases, with 15 bases remaining between them. The CDR3 here is CASSARDSRTEAFF. For the CDR3, the DNA is TGTGCCAGCAGCGCACGGGACTCCAGGACTGAAGCTTTCTTT.

The chain uses TRBV19 and TRBJ2-2, with D possibly matching TRBD1 (6 bases). The CDR3 has 16 amino acids. V was cut by 5 bases and J by 3 bases, with 16 bases left in between. Germline V gives CDR1 LNHDA, CDR2 SQIVND (reference sequence). CDR3 region: CASSPPPGADTGELFF. CDR3 in DNA: TGTGCCAGTAGTCCCCCCCCAGGGGCGGACACCGGGGAGCTGTTTTTT. The entire variable domain, with the rest obtained from reference TRBV19 and TRBJ2-2, is as follows: DGGITQSPKYLFRKEGQNVTLSCEQNLNHDAMYWYRQDPGQGLRLIYYSQIVNDFQKGDIAEGYSVSREKKESFPLTVTSAQKNPTAFYLCASSPPPGADTGELFFGEGSRLTVL.

The gene calls are TRBV12-3 or TRBV12-4 and TRBJ2-1; no clear D gene. The CDR3 sequence is 18 residues long. Trimming removed 3 bases from V and 4 bases from J, with 22 bases in between. The CDR3 region has the DNA TGTGCCAGCAGTTTTTATCCTCCCGGCAGCTGGCAGTACAATGAGCAGTTCTTC. Encoded protein: CASSFYPPGSWQYNEQFF.

The V gene is TRBV15, the J gene TRBJ2-5; D gene ambiguous. The length of the CDR3 is 14 residues. CDR1 and CDR2 from the germline V gene are LNHNV and YYDKDF (reference sequence). Trimming left V 1 base short and J 2 bases short, with 8 bases between. CDR3 in amino acids: CATSRALEQETQYF. CDR3 bases: TGTGCCACCAGCAGAGCGTTAGAACAAGAGACCCAGTACTTC.

The J gene is TRBJ2-1, the V gene TRBV20-1, with TRBD2 as a possible D gene (6 bases). Trimming shortened V by 0 bases and J by 13 bases, and 25 bases separated the two germline ends. Germline V gene data show CDR1 as DFQATT and CDR2 as SNEGSKA (reference sequence). The CDR3 is 16 amino acids. The CDR3 nucleotides read TGCAGTGCTAGAGATCAACGAGCCGGGGGAGTTTCAGCACAGTTCTTC. Encoded protein: CSARDQRAGGVSAQFF.

The chain uses TRBV6-1 and TRBJ1-2; a possible D gene is TRBD1 (6 bases). Germline CDR1 MNHNS, CDR2 SASEGT. Trimming cost V 5 bases and J 0 bases, with 16 bases left between them. CDR3 length: 16 residues. The CDR3 protein is CASSKLSGTTNYGYTF. For the CDR3, the DNA is TGTGCCAGCAGTAAGTTGTCCGGGACAACTAACTATGGCTACACCTTC.

V gene TRBV30 combines with J gene TRBJ1-2; D unclear. Germline V CDR1 and CDR2: GTSNPN, SVGIG (reference sequence). The CDR3 has 12 residues. V was trimmed by 2 bases and J by 2 bases, leaving 6 bases between them. The CDR3 spells CAWSIQNYGYTF. Here the CDR3 DNA reads TGTGCCTGGAGTATACAAAACTATGGCTACACCTTC.

V is TRBV19 and J is TRBJ2-1, with TRBD2 as a possible D gene (6 bases). The CDR3 length is 12 residues. Germline assignment: CDR1 LNHDA and CDR2 SQIVND (reference sequence). With 4 bases removed from V and 9 bases from J, the gap between germline ends came to 10 bases. In nucleotides, the CDR3 is TGTGCCAGTAGTAAATTAGCGGCTGAGCAGTTCTTC. Translated, it gives CASSKLAAEQFF.

The chain carries TRBV4-2 and TRBJ2-7, with D possibly matching TRBD2 (6 bases). This CDR3 spans 14 amino acids. Germline CDR1 LGHNA, CDR2 YNFKEQ. With 5 bases removed from V and 6 bases from J, the gap between germline ends came to 17 bases. The CDR3 here is CASSGQGGAGEQYF. CDR3 nucleotides: TGTGCCAGCAGCGGTCAAGGCGGGGCGGGCGAGCAGTACTTC.

The chain uses TRBV7-9 and TRBJ1-5; D unclear. Germline-derived CDR1 and CDR2 are SEHNR and FQNEAQ (reference sequence). The CDR3 runs 14 residues. The ends were cut back, 8 bases at V and 0 bases at J, with 11 bases in the middle. CDR3 in DNA: TGTGCCAGCTTAGGAGGATCTAGCAATCAGCCCCAGCATTTT. Residues: CASLGGSSNQPQHF.

This clonotype has just a few counts. The chain joins TRBV7-9 to TRBJ2-2; D gene uncertain. The germline V gene encodes CDR1 SEHNR and CDR2 FQNEAQ (reference sequence). The V gene lost 1 base and the J gene lost 6 bases, with 6 bases spanning the gap. The CDR3 covers 13 residues. The CDR3 DNA reads as TGTGCCAGCAGCTTAGAGGGTCCCGGGGAGCTGTTTTTT. Translating gives CASSLEGPGELFF.

The rearrangement links TRBV15 to TRBJ2-5, with D perhaps matching TRBD1 or TRBD2 (5 bases each). Trimming left V 0 bases short and J 1 base short, with 9 bases between. Germline lookup yields CDR1 LNHNV and CDR2 YYDKDF (reference sequence). The CDR3 runs 15 residues. CDR3 protein: CATSRDQRGQETQYF. CDR3 sequence (DNA): TGTGCCACCAGCAGAGATCAGAGGGGCCAAGAGACCCAGTACTTC.

This clonotype appeared once. The chain has TRBV7-2 and TRBJ1-1; 8 bases align to TRBD1. The CDR3 runs 15 residues. Trimming at V came to 1 base and at J to 7 bases, leaving 8 bases not matched to a gene. The germline V gene encodes CDR1 SGHTA and CDR2 FQGNSA. The CDR3 region has the DNA TGTGCCAGCAGCTTAGATGGACAGGGTTTCCGTGAAGCTTTCTTT. It encodes CASSLDGQGFREAFF. Drawing the rest from reference TRBV7-2 and TRBJ1-1, the complete variable domain is GAGVSQSPSNKVTEKGKDVELRCDPISGHTALYWYRQSLGQGLEFLIYFQGNSAPDKSGLPSDRFSAERTGGSVSTLTIQRTQQEDSAVYLCASSLDGQGFREAFFGQGTRLTVV.

The J gene is TRBJ2-2, the V gene TRBV7-6, with D maybe TRBD2 (6 bases). This CDR3 has 15 amino acids. From germline, CDR1 is SGHVS and CDR2 FNYEAQ. V lost 5 bases and J lost 4, with 14 bases in between. CDR3 DNA sequence: TGTGCCAGCAGCGGCTATAGCGGAACCACCGGGGAGCTGTTTTTT. As protein: CASSGYSGTTGELFF.

The chain joins TRBV2 to TRBJ1-1, with unresolved D. Germline CDR1 SNHLY, CDR2 FYNNEI. The CDR3 totals 13 residues. With 5 bases removed from V and 1 base from J, the gap between germline ends came to 8 bases. The CDR3 reads CASSTLPNTEAFF. CDR3 bases: TGTGCCAGCAGTACATTACCGAACACTGAAGCTTTCTTT.

The chain couples TRBV6-5 to TRBJ2-4; no reliable D call. V shed 5 bases and J shed 1 base, with 12 bases lying between them. Germline CDR1 MNHEY, CDR2 SVGAGI. The CDR3 has 15 amino acids. The CDR3 DNA sequence: TGTGCCAGCAGTCTAACAGCCTTTGCCAAAAACATTCAGTACTTC. Its translation: CASSLTAFAKNIQYF.

The V call is TRBV6-2 or TRBV6-3, the J call TRBJ2-2; 9 nucleotides agree with TRBD1. Germline V gene lookup returns CDR1 MNHEY and CDR2 SVGEGT. The CDR3 is made up of 16 amino acids. V lost 4 bases, J lost 5 bases, and 8 bases stayed unmatched. The CDR3: CASSSPGTGRTGELFF. The CDR3 DNA follows: TGTGCCAGCAGTTCCCCCGGGACAGGGCGGACCGGGGAGCTGTTTTTT.